This TCR beta chain is drawn from a study of blood T cell repertoires in COVID-19. Study information: In each case, the material was cDNA or gDNA derived from T cells, B-cell-depleted T cells, or PBMCs.

The CDR3 sequence is 15 residues long. The V gene lost 2 bases and the J gene lost 1 base, with 11 bases spanning the gap. Per germline, CDR1 SGHDN and CDR2 FVKESK. Assay: immunoSEQ multiplex PCR; the TCRdb copy retains only in-frame clones and omits some. The sample includes 220,000 or so clones, about 80% of them seen just once. The source material was peripheral blood. V and J are TRBV14 and TRBJ1-1, with D perhaps TRBD1 (6 bases). This receptor was identified in a woman at least 80 years old with acute or convalescent COVID-19. CDR3 bases: TGTGCCAGCAGCCAACGTCGGACAGCGAACACTGAAGCTTTCTTT. The encoded protein is CASSQRRTANTEAFF.